These T cell receptor beta chains were read from a single sample in a study of CD8+CD57+ T cells in acquired aplastic anemia. TCRdb itself ran the reads through MiXCR, one entry per CDR3 protein. This sample has under 250,000 distinct CDR3 sequences, with about 62% found just once. The sequenced sample consisted of sorted CD4+, CD8+, or CD8+CD57+ T cells (not recorded which) from PBMCs. Every receptor here comes from a human donor with aplastic anemia. Both conserved end residues are part of each CDR3. Fields, in order: V gene, clone size, CDR3 protein. Some rows have no size entry. The others give once, few or many, or a class for an expanded clone.

v_call: TRBV24-1
clone_size: NA
cdr3_aa: CATSDSGDQPQHF

v_call: TRBV7-6
clone_size: NA
cdr3_aa: CAVAGGRQETQYF

v_call: TRBV2
clone_size: NA
cdr3_aa: CASSEGTYRHEQFF

v_call: TRBV6-4
clone_size: few
cdr3_aa: CASSQTEGGSYEQYF

v_call: TRBV24-1
clone_size: NA
cdr3_aa: CATSDSAGIYNEQFF

v_call: TRBV5-6
clone_size: NA
cdr3_aa: CASSPGQGSTYEQYF

v_call: TRBV14
clone_size: many
cdr3_aa: CASSQDEVPIWGYTF

v_call: TRBV10-3
clone_size: NA
cdr3_aa: CATQGIPSEQYF

v_call: TRBV19
clone_size: few
cdr3_aa: CASSGREGGNQPQHF

v_call: TRBV2
clone_size: NA
cdr3_aa: CASIRTGGETQYF

v_call: TRBV19
clone_size: NA
cdr3_aa: CASSITLQNGYTF

v_call: TRBV20-1
clone_size: NA
cdr3_aa: CSARGGLSYNEQFF

v_call: TRBV25-1
clone_size: NA
cdr3_aa: CASSEYMGGNRGNEAFF

v_call: TRBV20-1
clone_size: NA
cdr3_aa: CSARDISGSVDTQYF

v_call: TRBV7-9
clone_size: NA
cdr3_aa: CASSLDAVSYEQYF

v_call: TRBV11-2
clone_size: many
cdr3_aa: CASSFSWGDFSNTGELFF

v_call: TRBV29-1
clone_size: few
cdr3_aa: CSVGWGANVLTF

v_call: TRBV6-5
clone_size: many
cdr3_aa: CASYRALRGYTF

v_call: TRBV15
clone_size: NA
cdr3_aa: CATTQGATEAFF

v_call: TRBV9
clone_size: few
cdr3_aa: CASSLGQYTDTQYF